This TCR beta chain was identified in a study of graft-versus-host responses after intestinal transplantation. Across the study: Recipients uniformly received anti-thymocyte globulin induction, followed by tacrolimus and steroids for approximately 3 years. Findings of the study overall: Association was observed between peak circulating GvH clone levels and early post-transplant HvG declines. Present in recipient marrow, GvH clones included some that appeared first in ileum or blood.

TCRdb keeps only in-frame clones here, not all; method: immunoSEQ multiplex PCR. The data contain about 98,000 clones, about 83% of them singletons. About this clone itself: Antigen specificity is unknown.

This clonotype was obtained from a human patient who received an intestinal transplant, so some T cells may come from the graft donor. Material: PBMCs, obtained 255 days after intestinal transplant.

The CDR3 region is CASSVAGGSPLETQYF. In DNA form, the CDR3 reads TGTGCCAGCAGCGTAGCCGGTGGCTCTCCGTTGGAGACCCAGTACTTC. The V call is TRBV9, the J call TRBJ2-5; D uncertain. Deletions cut 0 bases from V and 5 bases from J, with 17 bases between. Germline CDR1 SGDLS, CDR2 YYNGEE. The CDR3 contains 16 residues.